The T cell receptor (beta chain) described here comes from a study of cytomegalovirus exposure and HLA in healthy donors. Findings of the study overall: An observed cluster of highly shared sequence variants was recorded as a likely sequencing artifact.

With 5 bases clipped from V and 6 bases from J, the junction kept 3 bases outside the gene matches. The CDR3 has 13 amino acids. Per the germline V gene, CDR1 is ENHRY and CDR2 is SYGVKD. The study ran its PCR with 60 Vbeta and 13 Jbeta primers. Libraries were prepared by immunoSEQ multiplex PCR; TCRdb keeps only in-frame clonotypes and omits some of them. Found here are 130,000 to 150,000 clones, 78% of them singletons; the top ten hold 2.5% to 3.5%. Regarding this clone: Its antigen is still unknown.

The receptor's source is a man aged 35-49 years in good health and CMV-seropositive. The genes are TRBV10-3 and TRBJ2-1; 8 nucleotides align to TRBD2. Sequenced material: PBMCs. The CDR3 coding sequence is TGTGCCATCAGTCTAGCGGGTAGCAATGAGCAGTTCTTC. The encoded protein is CAISLAGSNEQFF.